One sample yielded the 10 T cell receptor beta chains listed below, sequenced in a study of blood T cell repertoires in COVID-19. The assay was immunoSEQ multiplex PCR, and TCRdb's table has in-frame clones only and misses some. The top ten hold less than 6.5% of the sample, which has tens of thousands of clones, 87% seen once. Source material: peripheral blood. The receptors shown here come from a man in his sixties with acute or convalescent COVID-19.

The chain links TRBV2 to TRBJ2-1, with 8 bases that match TRBD2. Germline CDR1 is SNHLY and CDR2 is FYNNEI. The CDR3 consists of 15 residues. The junction had 8 bases not matched to a gene; V was cut back by 5 bases and J by 5 bases. DNA for the CDR3: TGTGCCAGCAGTCCAACCGGGACTAGACACAATGAGCAGTTCTTC. Its protein product is CASSPTGTRHNEQFF.

J is TRBJ2-7 and V is TRBV11-2; perhaps TRBD2 as D (6 bases). The germline CDR1 and CDR2 sequences are SGHAT and FQNNGV. Trimming pared 5 bases from V and 5 bases from J, leaving 19 bases between. This CDR3 comprises 15 residues. The CDR3 DNA follows: TGTGCCAGCAGCCCCCCTAATCGGGGGAGTAACGAGCAGTACTTC. Translating it yields CASSPPNRGSNEQYF.

The chain links TRBV10-3 to TRBJ1-1; D is perhaps TRBD1 (5 bases). This CDR3 is 13 amino acids long. Trimming took 8 bases from V and 6 from J, leaving 16 bases between them. Germline V gives CDR1 ENHRY, CDR2 SYGVKD. In DNA, the CDR3 is TGTGCCATCGGTCCGGGGGAGTTCGCTGAAGCTTTCTTT. Its translation is CAIGPGEFAEAFF.

This chain joins TRBV27 and TRBJ2-1, with 14 bases fitting TRBD2. Germline values: CDR1 MNHEY, CDR2 SMNVEV (reference sequence). The CDR3 is made up of 15 amino acids. V shed 4 bases, J shed 9 bases, and the junction held 5 bases outside the gene matches. Here the CDR3 DNA reads TGTGCCAGCAGTTCGGGACTAGCGGGAGCTGGTGAGCAGTTCTTC. It yields the protein CASSSGLAGAGEQFF.

The chain joins TRBV15 to TRBJ1-1, with D uncertain. Germline CDR1 and CDR2: LNHNV and YYDKDF (reference sequence). Trimming removed 0 bases from V and 0 bases from J, with 8 bases in between. The CDR3 covers 15 residues. CDR3 in DNA: TGTGCCACCAGCAGAGATGGAGGCCTGAACACTGAAGCTTTCTTT. Amino acids: CATSRDGGLNTEAFF.

The chain is built from TRBV10-1 and TRBJ2-1; D is uncertain. Per the germline V gene, CDR1 is WNHNN and CDR2 is SYGVQD (reference sequence). The CDR3 covers 14 residues. V lost 0 bases and J lost 8, with 11 bases in between. CDR3 sequence reads: CASSESPAEHEQFF. Here the CDR3 DNA reads TGCGCCAGCAGTGAGTCCCCTGCCGAGCATGAGCAGTTCTTC.

Here the CDR3 reads CASRRSSRSNTEAFF. CDR3 DNA: TGCGCCAGCAGAAGGAGTTCAAGGTCGAACACTGAAGCTTTCTTT. The chain is built from TRBV10-1 and TRBJ1-1, with D hard to call. Germline-derived CDR1 and CDR2 are WNHNN and SYGVQD (reference sequence). The CDR3 extends over 15 amino acids. V lost 6 bases and J lost 1, with 15 bases in between.

The chain employs TRBV5-1 and TRBJ2-2, with D possibly TRBD1 on 6 matching bases. From germline, CDR1 is SGHRS and CDR2 YFSETQ. The CDR3 extends over 15 amino acids. V dropped 5 bases and J dropped 0 bases, with 11 bases sitting between them. CDR3 in amino acids: CASSSGQTNTGELFF. The DNA of the CDR3 is TGCGCCAGCAGTTCAGGACAGACGAACACCGGGGAGCTGTTTTTT.

The chain couples TRBV24-1 to TRBJ2-1; 8 nucleotides line up with TRBD2. This CDR3 comprises 16 residues. Looked up from germline, CDR1 is KGHDR and CDR2 is SFDVKD. V gave up 3 bases and J gave up 0 bases; unmatched junction bases: 3. DNA of the CDR3: TGTGCCACCAGTGATGGTCTAGCGGGCTCCTACAATGAGCAGTTCTTC. Its translation is CATSDGLAGSYNEQFF.

This clone was seen a handful of times. The chain recombines TRBV7-6 with TRBJ2-3; 12 nucleotides agree with TRBD2. CDR1 and CDR2 from the germline V gene are SGHVS and FNYEAQ. CDR3 length: 18 amino acids. J lost 0 bases, V lost 3 bases, and 7 bases had no gene match. The CDR3 reads CASSFLTLAGGSTDTQYF. The CDR3 DNA reads as TGTGCCAGCAGCTTCCTTACTCTAGCGGGGGGGAGCACAGATACGCAGTATTTT.